The 28 T cell receptor beta chains presented below share a single source sample, sequenced in a study of OX40 agonist ivuxolimab in advanced cancers. The data were produced by immunoSEQ multiplex PCR, yet TCRdb's version contains in-frame clones alone and is incomplete. The sample records roughly 50,000 clones, 85% to 90% being singletons. The specimen comprised CD4+ or CD8+ T cells sorted from blood, sampled in a trial of the OX40 agonist ivuxolimab. The receptors here all came from an adult with an advanced solid tumor such as melanoma, head and neck, liver or kidney cancer.

This clone ranks as medium-sized (0.01 to 0.1%). V usage is TRBV9 and J usage is TRBJ2-1; 10 nucleotides match TRBD2. Germline CDR1 SGDLS, CDR2 YYNGEE. The CDR3 spans 15 residues. The J segment lost 6 bases and the V segment lost 0 bases, leaving 3 bases of the junction unmatched. CDR3 protein: CASSVVTSGANEQFF. In DNA, the CDR3 is TGTGCCAGCAGCGTAGTAACTAGCGGGGCCAATGAGCAGTTCTTC. Filled out from reference TRBV9 and TRBJ2-1, the complete variable domain reads DSGVTQTPKHLITATGQRVTLRCSPRSGDLSVYWYQQSLDQGLQFLIQYYNGEERAKGNILERFSAQQFPDLHSELNLSSLELGDSALYFCASSVVTSGANEQFFGPGTRLTVL.

The chain links TRBV6-5 to TRBJ1-2; weak D call: TRBD1 (5 bases). CDR1 MNHEY and CDR2 SVGAGI come from the germline V gene. V was clipped by 2 bases and J by 6 bases, with 10 bases between them. The CDR3 runs 13 residues. This CDR3 is CASSYQAGNGYTF. CDR3 DNA sequence: TGTGCCAGCAGTTACCAGGCAGGGAATGGCTACACCTTC.

This rearrangement joins TRBV4-1 to TRBJ1-5; no reliable D call. The CDR3 has 17 residues. Germline lookup yields CDR1 MGHRA and CDR2 YSYEKL. The V and J ends lost 1 base and 2 bases respectively, with 15 bases between them. The CDR3 bases are TGCGCCAGCAGCCAAGGGTTTCAGAGGGCCGGCAATCAGCCCCAGCATTTT. Its protein product is CASSQGFQRAGNQPQHF.

This clone was counted ten times or more. This chain connects TRBV19 to TRBJ1-1; D remains unclear. Trimming removed 7 bases from V and 1 base from J, with 13 bases in between. Germline CDR1 and CDR2: LNHDA and SQIVND (reference sequence). CDR3 length equals 14 residues. Written as DNA, the CDR3 is TGTGCCAGTACCGAAGGGCTACAGAACACTGAAGCTTTCTTT. Translation: CASTEGLQNTEAFF. Variable domain in full (rest from reference TRBV19 and TRBJ1-1): DGGITQSPKYLFRKEGQNVTLSCEQNLNHDAMYWYRQDPGQGLRLIYYSQIVNDFQKGDIAEGYSVSREKKESFPLTVTSAQKNPTAFYLCASTEGLQNTEAFFGQGTRLTVV.

This clone showed up just a few times. The V gene is TRBV5-4, the J gene TRBJ2-3; D ambiguous. The CDR3 has 15 amino acids. V lost 2 bases and J 2 bases, leaving 12 bases between the germline ends. CDR1 is SGHNT, CDR2 YYREEE, per germline (reference sequence). The CDR3 protein is CASSFYGSPTDTQYF. The CDR3 coding sequence is TGTGCCAGCAGCTTCTACGGCTCCCCCACAGATACGCAGTATTTT.

This chain connects TRBV5-6 to TRBJ2-1, with D uncertain. CDR1 and CDR2 (germline): SGHDT, YYEEEE. This CDR3 spans 12 amino acids. Trimming removed 5 bases at V and 10 bases at J, with 13 bases between. The CDR3: CASRGLAWEQFF. The CDR3 coding sequence is TGTGCCAGCAGAGGATTAGCCTGGGAGCAGTTCTTC.

The CDR3 protein is CASSSEWSTGELFF. CDR3 in DNA: TGTGCCAGCAGCTCGGAATGGAGCACCGGGGAGCTGTTTTTT. The V and J genes are TRBV9 and TRBJ2-2, with no clear D. The CDR3 sequence is 14 residues long. Trimming took off 4 bases at V and 4 bases at J, with 11 bases between the two ends. The germline CDR1 and CDR2 sequences are SGDLS and YYNGEE. Together with reference TRBV9 and TRBJ2-2, the CDR3 gives the full variable domain: DSGVTQTPKHLITATGQRVTLRCSPRSGDLSVYWYQQSLDQGLQFLIQYYNGEERAKGNILERFSAQQFPDLHSELNLSSLELGDSALYFCASSSEWSTGELFFGEGSRLTVL.

The J gene is TRBJ2-7, the V gene TRBV29-1, with D perhaps assigned TRBD1 or TRBD2 (6 bases each). The CDR3 contains 16 residues. Trimming took off 3 bases at V and 0 bases at J, with 18 bases between the two ends. The germline gives CDR1 SQVTM, CDR2 ANQGSEA. CDR3 coding DNA: TGCAGCGTTGATAACCCTGGCGGGACATCCTCCTACGAGCAGTACTTC. Amino acid sequence: CSVDNPGGTSSYEQYF.

The chain joins TRBV9 to TRBJ2-2; TRBD2 agrees at 14 bases. Trimming at V came to 0 bases and at J to 1 base, leaving 5 bases not matched to a gene. This CDR3 has 19 amino acids. CDR1 and CDR2 from the germline V gene are SGDLS and YYNGEE. The CDR3 loop reads CASSVGGGLAGVNTGELFF. CDR3 DNA: TGTGCCAGCAGCGTAGGAGGGGGACTAGCGGGGGTGAACACCGGGGAGCTGTTTTTT.

The chain links TRBV7-9 to TRBJ1-2, with D tentatively TRBD1 (5 bases). The CDR3 consists of 14 residues. Germline CDR1 reads SEHNR; CDR2 reads FQNEAQ (reference sequence). V lost 6 bases, J lost 4 bases, and 15 bases lay in between. CDR3 DNA sequence: TGTGCCAGCAGTTCCTTCCATACAGGCTATGGCTACACCTTC. Protein: CASSSFHTGYGYTF.

The chain joins TRBV27 to TRBJ1-6; possible D gene TRBD1, 5 bases. The V end was cut by 5 bases, the J end by 5 bases, with 13 bases between. CDR1 and CDR2 from the germline V gene are MNHEY and SMNVEV (reference sequence). This CDR3 contains 15 residues. This CDR3 reads CASSPAGIHNSPLHF. In nucleotides, the CDR3 is TGTGCCAGCAGTCCAGCAGGGATCCATAATTCACCCCTCCACTTT.

J is TRBJ2-5 and V is TRBV4-3; 9 nucleotides line up with TRBD2. The junction had 1 base not matched to a gene; V was cut back by 1 base and J by 7 bases. There are 13 residues in the CDR3. In germline, CDR1 is LGHNA, CDR2 YSLEER. The CDR3: CASSQGAGGTQYF. CDR3 bases: TGCGCCAGCAGCCAAGGAGCGGGAGGGACCCAGTACTTC.

This chain uses TRBV5-1 with TRBJ1-1, with D perhaps TRBD1 (5 bases). CDR3 size: 14 residues. Germline loops: CDR1 SGHRS, CDR2 YFSETQ. With 3 bases removed from V and 3 bases from J, the gap between germline ends came to 12 bases. The CDR3 DNA reads as TGCGCCAGCAGCTCTGCAGGGCCCCACACTGAAGCTTTCTTT. It codes for CASSSAGPHTEAFF. Supplemented by reference TRBV5-1 and TRBJ1-1, the full variable domain reads KAGVTQTPRYLIKTRGQQVTLSCSPISGHRSVSWYQQTPGQGLQFLFEYFSETQRNKGNFPGRFSGRQFSNSRSEMNVSTLELGDSALYLCASSSAGPHTEAFFGQGTRLTVV.

The chain links TRBV4-3 to TRBJ1-1; D not certain. The CDR3 extends over 14 amino acids. Germline V gene data show CDR1 as LGHNA and CDR2 as YSLEER. Trimming left V 4 bases short and J 6 bases short, with 15 bases between. CDR3 amino acids: CASSPRRKASEAFF. CDR3 bases: TGCGCCAGCAGCCCCAGGCGGAAGGCCTCTGAAGCTTTCTTT.

This clone was seen a few times. This sequence joins TRBV4-3 and TRBJ2-2, with 13 nucleotides matching TRBD2. Germline V lookup: CDR1 LGHNA, CDR2 YSLEER. The V gene end was trimmed by 0 bases and the J gene end by 3 bases; junction bases not matched to a gene: 7. The CDR3 is 19 amino acids. In DNA, the CDR3 is TGCGCCAGCAGCCAAGATCTCGGACTAGCGGGAGCCTACACCGGGGAGCTGTTTTTT. Protein product: CASSQDLGLAGAYTGELFF.

On this clone: Compared with germline, one end of the junction differs, possibly owing to a read error. The chain uses TRBV10-2 and TRBJ1-2; 11 bases are shared with TRBD1. Germline V lookup: CDR1 WSHSY, CDR2 SAAADI. The CDR3 runs to 14 residues. The CDR3, as DNA: TGCGCCAGTAGTGAGGGACAGGGGGTCTATGGCTACACCTTC. This gives the protein CASSEGQGVYGYTF.

The CDR3 coding sequence is TGTGCCACCAGCTCCCGGGACAGAGACACAGATACGCAGTATTTT. It yields the protein CATSSRDRDTDTQYF. This chain joins TRBV15 and TRBJ2-3; TRBD1 matches 7 bases. Germline V gene data show CDR1 as LNHNV and CDR2 as YYDKDF (reference sequence). V lost 5 bases to trimming and J lost 2 bases; unmatched junction nucleotides: 7. The CDR3 totals 15 residues.

The chain recombines TRBV5-4 with TRBJ1-6, with 8 bases fitting TRBD1. The V gene end was trimmed by 1 base and the J gene end by 6 bases; junction bases not matched to a gene: 6. This CDR3 comprises 16 residues. Germline CDR1 reads SGHNT; CDR2 reads YYREEE (reference sequence). The CDR3 sequence is CASSLRTGLFNSPLHF. Here the CDR3 DNA reads TGTGCCAGCAGCTTGCGGACAGGGTTGTTTAATTCACCCCTCCACTTT.

This sequence joins TRBV5-6 and TRBJ1-3; D call uncertain. V dropped 0 bases and J dropped 7 bases, with 14 bases sitting between them. Germline V lookup: CDR1 SGHDT, CDR2 YYEEEE. CDR3 length: 15 amino acids. CDR3 in amino acids: CASSLGDTGPNTIYF. The CDR3 bases are TGTGCCAGCAGCTTGGGAGACACCGGGCCGAACACCATATATTTT.

This sequence joins TRBV9 and TRBJ1-1; D remains unclear. The CDR3 totals 13 residues. Germline CDR1 and CDR2: SGDLS and YYNGEE. Trimming shortened V by 1 base and J by 12 bases, and 16 bases separated the two germline ends. CDR3 in amino acids: CASSVIDSRVSFF. As DNA, the CDR3 is TGTGCCAGCAGCGTAATAGATTCTAGGGTTTCTTTCTTT.

V gene TRBV5-4 combines with J gene TRBJ2-3; D is perhaps TRBD2 (6 bases). Trimming left V 3 bases short and J 2 bases short, with 16 bases between. CDR3 length: 16 residues. Germline V gene sequence: CDR1 SGHNT, CDR2 YYREEE (reference sequence). The CDR3 DNA sequence: TGTGCCAGCAGCTCCCGGGACTTTCCACCCACAGATACGCAGTATTTT. Translating gives CASSSRDFPPTDTQYF.

The genes are TRBV5-1 and TRBJ2-7; D not certain. This CDR3 has 15 residues. Trimming removed 3 bases at V and 3 bases at J, with 16 bases between. Germline-derived CDR1 and CDR2 are SGHRS and YFSETQ. CDR3: CASSSPGPRRYEQYF. As DNA, the CDR3 is TGCGCCAGCAGCTCCCCCGGGCCTCGACGCTACGAGCAGTACTTC.

This chain uses TRBV29-1 with TRBJ2-7; a possible D gene is TRBD2 (6 bases). V was clipped by 4 bases and J by 1 base, with 14 bases between them. CDR3 length: 14 residues. CDR1 is SQVTM and CDR2 is ANQGSEA in the germline V gene. The CDR3: CSVGFAGPSYEQYF. DNA for the CDR3: TGCAGCGTTGGATTCGCGGGGCCATCCTACGAGCAGTACTTC.

This rearrangement joins TRBV9 to TRBJ2-1; TRBD1 matches at 8 bases. This CDR3 region has 15 residues. Germline CDR1 reads SGDLS; CDR2 reads YYNGEE. Germline trimming cut 3 bases from V and 6 bases from J; bases unmatched to any gene: 8. CDR3 in amino acids: CASSAGQGRVNEQFF. The CDR3 nucleotides read TGTGCCAGCAGCGCAGGACAGGGAAGGGTCAATGAGCAGTTCTTC.

The chain uses TRBV4-3 and TRBJ1-2, with D unresolved. This CDR3 has 16 residues. The V and J ends lost 0 bases and 2 bases respectively, with 13 bases between them. The germline V gene has CDR1 LGHNA and CDR2 YSLEER. In nucleotides, the CDR3 is TGCGCCAGCAGCCAAGATTACAGAGCGAGGAACTATGGCTACACCTTC. This translates into CASSQDYRARNYGYTF.

The gene calls are TRBV27 and TRBJ1-6; no clear D gene. Germline CDR1 and CDR2: MNHEY and SMNVEV (reference sequence). This CDR3 region has 16 residues. The ends were cut back, 2 bases at V and 10 bases at J, with 18 bases in the middle. This CDR3 reads CASSLKYFDNKSPLHF. CDR3 DNA sequence: TGTGCCAGCAGTTTAAAGTATTTCGACAACAAATCACCCCTCCACTTT.

The chain is built from TRBV30 and TRBJ1-3, with D unresolved. CDR3 size: 13 residues. Trimming left V 7 bases short and J 0 bases short, with 10 bases between. Germline loops: CDR1 GTSNPN, CDR2 SVGIG (reference sequence). CDR3 coding DNA: TGTGCCTTGAACGCAGACTCTGGAAACACCATATATTTT. Its translation: CALNADSGNTIYF.

The chain has TRBV27 and TRBJ2-3; D uncertain. The V end was cut by 6 bases, the J end by 0 bases, with 16 bases between. Germline V CDR1 and CDR2: MNHEY, SMNVEV (reference sequence). There are 16 residues in the CDR3. The CDR3 nucleotides are TGTGCCAGCAGCCCCCCCCGGCCGCATAGCACAGATACGCAGTATTTT. This encodes CASSPPRPHSTDTQYF.